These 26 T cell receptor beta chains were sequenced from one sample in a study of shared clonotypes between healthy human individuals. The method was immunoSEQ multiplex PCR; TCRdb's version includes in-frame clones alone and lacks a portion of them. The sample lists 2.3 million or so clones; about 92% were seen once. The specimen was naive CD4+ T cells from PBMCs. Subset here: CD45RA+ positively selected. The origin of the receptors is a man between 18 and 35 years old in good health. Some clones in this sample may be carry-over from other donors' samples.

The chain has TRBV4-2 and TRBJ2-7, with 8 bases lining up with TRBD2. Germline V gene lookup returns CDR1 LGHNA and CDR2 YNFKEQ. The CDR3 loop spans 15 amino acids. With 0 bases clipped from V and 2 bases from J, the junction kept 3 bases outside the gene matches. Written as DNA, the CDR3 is TGTGCCAGCAGCCAAGACGGGACTAGGACCTACGAGCAGTACTTC. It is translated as CASSQDGTRTYEQYF.

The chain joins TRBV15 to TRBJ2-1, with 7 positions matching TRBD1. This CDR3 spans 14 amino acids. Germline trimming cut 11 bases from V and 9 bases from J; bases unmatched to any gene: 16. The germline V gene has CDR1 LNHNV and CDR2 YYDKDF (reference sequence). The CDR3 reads CARIYRGLFVEQFF. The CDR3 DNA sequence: TGTGCCCGGATTTACAGGGGCCTTTTTGTTGAGCAGTTCTTC.

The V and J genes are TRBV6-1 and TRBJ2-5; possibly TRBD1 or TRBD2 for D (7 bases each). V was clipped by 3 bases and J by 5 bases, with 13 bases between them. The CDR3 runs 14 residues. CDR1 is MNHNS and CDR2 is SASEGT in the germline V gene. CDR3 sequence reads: CASSEGGTVETQYF. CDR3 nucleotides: TGTGCCAGCAGTGAGGGGGGGACAGTTGAGACCCAGTACTTC.

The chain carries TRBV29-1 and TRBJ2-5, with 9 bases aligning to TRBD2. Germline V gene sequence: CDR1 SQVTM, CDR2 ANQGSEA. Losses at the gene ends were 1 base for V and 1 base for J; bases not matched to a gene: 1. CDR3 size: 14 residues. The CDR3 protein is CSVEGGRAQETQYF. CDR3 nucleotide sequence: TGCAGCGTTGAAGGCGGGAGGGCCCAAGAGACCCAGTACTTC.

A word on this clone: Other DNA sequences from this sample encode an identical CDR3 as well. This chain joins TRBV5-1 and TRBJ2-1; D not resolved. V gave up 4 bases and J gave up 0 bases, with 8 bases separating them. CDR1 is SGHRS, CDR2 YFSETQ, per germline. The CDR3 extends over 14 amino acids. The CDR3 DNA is TGCGCCAGCAGCCCCCTCGCCTCCTACAATGAGCAGTTCTTC. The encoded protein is CASSPLASYNEQFF.

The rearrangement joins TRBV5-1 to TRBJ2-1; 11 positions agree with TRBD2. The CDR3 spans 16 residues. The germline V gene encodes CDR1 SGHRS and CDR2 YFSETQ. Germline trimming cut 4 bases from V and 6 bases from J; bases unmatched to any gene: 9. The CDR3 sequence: CASSIGIAGGANEQFF. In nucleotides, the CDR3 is TGCGCCAGCAGCATCGGGATAGCGGGAGGGGCCAATGAGCAGTTCTTC.

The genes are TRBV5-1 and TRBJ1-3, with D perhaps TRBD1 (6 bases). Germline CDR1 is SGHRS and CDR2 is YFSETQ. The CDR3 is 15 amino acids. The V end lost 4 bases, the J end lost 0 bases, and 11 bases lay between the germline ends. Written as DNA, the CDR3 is TGCGCCAGCAGCGCCGGACAGTTCTCTGGAAACACCATATATTTT. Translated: CASSAGQFSGNTIYF. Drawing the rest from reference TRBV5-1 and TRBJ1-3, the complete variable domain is KAGVTQTPRYLIKTRGQQVTLSCSPISGHRSVSWYQQTPGQGLQFLFEYFSETQRNKGNFPGRFSGRQFSNSRSEMNVSTLELGDSALYLCASSAGQFSGNTIYFGEGSWLTVV.

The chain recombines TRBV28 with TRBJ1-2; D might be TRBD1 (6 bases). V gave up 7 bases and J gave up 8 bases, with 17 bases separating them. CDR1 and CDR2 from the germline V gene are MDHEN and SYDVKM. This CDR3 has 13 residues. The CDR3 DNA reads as TGTGCCAGCAACACACTAGGGGGTCGCGGCTACACCTTC. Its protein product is CASNTLGGRGYTF.

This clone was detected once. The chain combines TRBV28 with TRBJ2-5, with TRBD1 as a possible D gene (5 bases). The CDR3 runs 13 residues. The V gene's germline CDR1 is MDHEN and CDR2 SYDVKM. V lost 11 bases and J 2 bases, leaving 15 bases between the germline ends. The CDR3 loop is CASSKGPQETQYF. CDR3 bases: TGTGCCTCTTCCAAGGGGCCTCAAGAGACCCAGTACTTC.

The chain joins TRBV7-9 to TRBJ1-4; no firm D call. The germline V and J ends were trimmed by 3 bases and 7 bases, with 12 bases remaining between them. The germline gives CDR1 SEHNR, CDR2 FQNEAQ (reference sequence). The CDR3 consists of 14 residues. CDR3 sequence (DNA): TGTGCCAGCAGCTTCTCTTCGCGGCCTGAAAAACTGTTTTTT. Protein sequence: CASSFSSRPEKLFF.

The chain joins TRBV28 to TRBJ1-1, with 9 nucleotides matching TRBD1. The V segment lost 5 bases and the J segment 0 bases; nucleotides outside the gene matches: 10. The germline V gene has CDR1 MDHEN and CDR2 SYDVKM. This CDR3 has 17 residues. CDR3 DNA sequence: TGTGCCAGCAGTCGGAGGTACAGGGGGCGGATGAACACTGAAGCTTTCTTT. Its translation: CASSRRYRGRMNTEAFF.

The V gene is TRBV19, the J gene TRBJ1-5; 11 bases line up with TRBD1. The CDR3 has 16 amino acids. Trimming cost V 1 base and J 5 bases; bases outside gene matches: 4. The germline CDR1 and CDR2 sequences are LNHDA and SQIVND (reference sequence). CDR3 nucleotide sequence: TGTGCCAGTAGTATAGGGACAGGGGGCTGGTATCAGCCCCAGCATTTT. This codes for CASSIGTGGWYQPQHF. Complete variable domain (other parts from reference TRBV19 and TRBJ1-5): DGGITQSPKYLFRKEGQNVTLSCEQNLNHDAMYWYRQDPGQGLRLIYYSQIVNDFQKGDIAEGYSVSREKKESFPLTVTSAQKNPTAFYLCASSIGTGGWYQPQHFGDGTRLSIL.

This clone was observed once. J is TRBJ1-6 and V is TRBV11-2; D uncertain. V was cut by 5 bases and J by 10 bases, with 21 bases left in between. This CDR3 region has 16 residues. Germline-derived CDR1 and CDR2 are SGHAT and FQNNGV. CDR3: CASSLSGGGRWSPLHF. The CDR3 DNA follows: TGTGCCAGCAGCCTAAGTGGAGGAGGGAGGTGGTCACCCCTCCACTTT.

This CDR3 reads CASSLVPQMYETQYF. The DNA of the CDR3 is TGTGCCAGCAGTTTGGTTCCGCAGATGTATGAGACCCAGTACTTC. The chain recombines TRBV28 with TRBJ2-5, with D hard to call. Trimming cost V 3 bases and J 5 bases, with 16 bases left between them. CDR3 length equals 15 residues. Per the germline V gene, CDR1 is MDHEN and CDR2 is SYDVKM.

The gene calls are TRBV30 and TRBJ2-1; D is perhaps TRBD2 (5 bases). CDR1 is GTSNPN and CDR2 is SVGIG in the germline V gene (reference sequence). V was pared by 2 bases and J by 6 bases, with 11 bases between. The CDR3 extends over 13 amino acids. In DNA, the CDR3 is TGTGCCTGGAGTTTCGGGAACTTCAATGAGCAGTTCTTC. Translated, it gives CAWSFGNFNEQFF.

CDR3 region: CASSANRNTEAFF. DNA of the CDR3: TGTGCCAGTAGCGCCAATCGGAACACTGAAGCTTTCTTT. The rearrangement uses TRBV19 and TRBJ1-1; D is unresolved. The CDR3 totals 13 residues. CDR1 and CDR2 from the germline V gene are LNHDA and SQIVND (reference sequence). Trimming pared 6 bases from V and 1 base from J, leaving 9 bases between.

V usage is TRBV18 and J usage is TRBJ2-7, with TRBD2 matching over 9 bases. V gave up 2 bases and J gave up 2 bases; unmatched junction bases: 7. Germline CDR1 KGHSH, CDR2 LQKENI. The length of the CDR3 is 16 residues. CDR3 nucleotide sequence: TGTGCCAGCTCACCAAAGCCAGCGGGAGGAACCTACGAGCAGTACTTC. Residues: CASSPKPAGGTYEQYF.

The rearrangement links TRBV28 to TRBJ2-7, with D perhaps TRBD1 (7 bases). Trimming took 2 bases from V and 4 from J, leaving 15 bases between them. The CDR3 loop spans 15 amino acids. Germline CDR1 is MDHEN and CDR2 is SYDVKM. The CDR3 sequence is CASSLLGSGGYEQYF. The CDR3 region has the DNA TGTGCCAGCAGTTTACTCGGGTCAGGGGGGTACGAGCAGTACTTC.

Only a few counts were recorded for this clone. The DNA for the CDR3 is TGCGCCAGCAGCTTGGTCGGGGGATTTCCCAATCAGCCCCAGCATTTT. It specifies CASSLVGGFPNQPQHF. This chain uses TRBV5-1 with TRBJ1-5; tentative D call: TRBD1 (5 bases). V lost 0 bases and J lost 3, with 13 bases in between. Germline V gives CDR1 SGHRS, CDR2 YFSETQ. The CDR3 is 16 residues long.

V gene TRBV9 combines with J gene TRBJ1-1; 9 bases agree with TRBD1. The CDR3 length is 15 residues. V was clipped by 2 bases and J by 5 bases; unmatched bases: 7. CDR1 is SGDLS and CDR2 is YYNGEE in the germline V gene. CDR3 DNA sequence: TGTGCCAGCAGCGTCGGGACAGGGAGGGGAACTGAAGCTTTCTTT. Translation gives CASSVGTGRGTEAFF. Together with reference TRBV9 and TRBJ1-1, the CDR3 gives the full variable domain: DSGVTQTPKHLITATGQRVTLRCSPRSGDLSVYWYQQSLDQGLQFLIQYYNGEERAKGNILERFSAQQFPDLHSELNLSSLELGDSALYFCASSVGTGRGTEAFFGQGTRLTVV.

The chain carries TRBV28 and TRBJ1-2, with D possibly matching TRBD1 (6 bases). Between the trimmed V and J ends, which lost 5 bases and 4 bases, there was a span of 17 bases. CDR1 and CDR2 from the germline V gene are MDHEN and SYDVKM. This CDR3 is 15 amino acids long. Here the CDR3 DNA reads TGTGCCAGCAGTCCATGGCAGGGGATGGGCTATGGCTACACCTTC. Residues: CASSPWQGMGYGYTF.

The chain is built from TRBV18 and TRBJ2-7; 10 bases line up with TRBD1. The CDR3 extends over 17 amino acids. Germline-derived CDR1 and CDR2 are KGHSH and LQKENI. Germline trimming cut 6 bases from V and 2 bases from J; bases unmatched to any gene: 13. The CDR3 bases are TGTGCCAGCTCTGGGACAGGGGACGCTCATTATACCTACGAGCAGTACTTC. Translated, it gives CASSGTGDAHYTYEQYF.

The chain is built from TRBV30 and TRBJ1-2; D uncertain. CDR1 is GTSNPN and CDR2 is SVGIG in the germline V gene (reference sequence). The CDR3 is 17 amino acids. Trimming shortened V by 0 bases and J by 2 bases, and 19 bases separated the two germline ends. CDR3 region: CAWSVPAVAATNYGYTF. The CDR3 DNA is TGTGCCTGGAGTGTACCTGCAGTCGCGGCTACGAACTATGGCTACACCTTC. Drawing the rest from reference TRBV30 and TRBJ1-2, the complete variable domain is SQTIHQWPATLVQPVGSPLSLECTVEGTSNPNLYWYRQAAGRGLQLLFYSVGIGQISSEVPQNLSASRPQDRQFILSSKKLLLSDSGFYLCAWSVPAVAATNYGYTFGSGTRLTVV.

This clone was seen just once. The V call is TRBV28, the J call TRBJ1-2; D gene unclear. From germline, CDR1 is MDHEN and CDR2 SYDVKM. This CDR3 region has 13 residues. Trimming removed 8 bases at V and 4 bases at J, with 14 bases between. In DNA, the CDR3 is TGTGCCAGCGCAGACGGGGAGGGCTATGGCTACACCTTC. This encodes CASADGEGYGYTF.

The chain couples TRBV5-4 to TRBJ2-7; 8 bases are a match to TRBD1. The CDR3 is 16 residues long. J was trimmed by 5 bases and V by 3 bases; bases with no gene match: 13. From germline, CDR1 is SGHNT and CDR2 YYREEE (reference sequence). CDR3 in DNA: TGTGCCAGCAGCTCCTATACCGGGACAGGCCCCGACGAGCAGTACTTC. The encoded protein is CASSSYTGTGPDEQYF.

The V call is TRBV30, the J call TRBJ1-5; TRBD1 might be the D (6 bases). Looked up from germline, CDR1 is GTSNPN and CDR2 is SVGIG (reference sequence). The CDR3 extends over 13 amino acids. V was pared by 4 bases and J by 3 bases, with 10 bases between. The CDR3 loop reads CAWTGQPNQPQHF. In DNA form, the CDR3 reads TGTGCCTGGACCGGACAGCCCAATCAGCCCCAGCATTTT.